This T cell receptor (beta chain) was captured by sequencing in a study of Ad26.COV2.S vaccination and SARS-CoV-2 variants. Treatment given: around 19 received Ad26.COV2.S at low or high dose, single or two shots; 5 received placebo; per-sample allocation not given. Sample collection was performed on day 63 after the first vaccine or placebo injection. CDR3 size: 12 residues. CDR1 is MDHEN and CDR2 is SYDVKM in the germline V gene. The V end was cut by 5 bases, the J end by 1 base, with 5 bases between. Produced via immunoSEQ multiplex PCR; TCRdb's table is partial and in-frame only. Among roughly 400,000 clones listed, about nine tenths were seen once. For this clone: This sample also contains other DNA sequences that code for the same CDR3.

The TCR originated in a person between 18 and 59 years old who received the Ad26.COV2.S COVID-19 vaccine or a placebo. This chain uses TRBV28 with TRBJ1-2, with D hard to call. The source was peripheral blood, collected in a trial of Ad26.COV2.S vaccine versus placebo. The CDR3 bases are TGTGCCAGCAGTAGTCTTAACTATGGCTACACCTTC. Its protein is CASSSLNYGYTF.